This TCR beta chain derives from a study of T cell responses to AZD1222 COVID-19 vaccine. Study information: Analysis merged second doses at about 4 or about 12 weeks.

A remark on this clone: Its target is not known.

Clones were read by immunoSEQ multiplex PCR, and TCRdb kept only the in-frame ones, dropping some. This table holds approximately 92,000 clones, roughly 91% found once. Looked up from germline, CDR1 is MNHEY and CDR2 is SVGEGT. J was trimmed by 4 bases and V by 4 bases; bases with no gene match: 5. The CDR3 extends over 15 amino acids. Study-wide points: Vaccine-related CD4 TCRs covered spike, predominating at 160-218 and 743-854. Among spike-specific TCRs, nearly half reportedly target unmutated variant regions.

The clonotype was recovered from an adult in good health. The genes are TRBV6-2 or TRBV6-3 and TRBJ2-2; 8 bases align to TRBD2. The starting material was peripheral blood, obtained on day 0 of AZD1222 vaccination. For the CDR3, the DNA is TGTGCCAGCAGTTCCGGGGGGGCAAGCACCGGGGAGCTGTTTTTT. Translated: CASSSGGASTGELFF.